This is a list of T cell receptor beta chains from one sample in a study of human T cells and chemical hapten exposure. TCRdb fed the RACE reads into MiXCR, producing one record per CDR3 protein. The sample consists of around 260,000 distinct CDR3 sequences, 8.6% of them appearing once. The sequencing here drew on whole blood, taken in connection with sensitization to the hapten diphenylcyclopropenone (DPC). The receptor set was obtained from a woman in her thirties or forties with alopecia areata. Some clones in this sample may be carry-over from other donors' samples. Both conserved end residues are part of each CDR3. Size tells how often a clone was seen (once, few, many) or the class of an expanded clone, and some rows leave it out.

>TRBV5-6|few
CASSPGAVRNIQYF
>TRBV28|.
CASRSPGQGVGYTF
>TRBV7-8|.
CASSLFQGPTDTQYF
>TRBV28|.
CASRVTGQGSPDTQYF
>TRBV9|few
CASSVATAQSGNTIYF
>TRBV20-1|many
CSASLYTGELFF
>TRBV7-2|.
CASSLAGQPPETQYF
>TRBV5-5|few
CASSLTDYTEAFF
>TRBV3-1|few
CASSYGQPNTEAFF
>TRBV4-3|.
CASSQVLTDTQYF
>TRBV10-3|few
CAISGGTGNDQPQHF